This TCR beta chain stems from a study of PD-1 blockade in classical Hodgkin lymphoma. General study points: Baseline diversity resembling that of newly diagnosed patients was seen in complete responders.

The V gene's germline CDR1 is SGHVS and CDR2 FNYEAQ. Trimming at V came to 3 bases and at J to 3 bases, leaving 4 bases not matched to a gene. The CDR3 is made up of 14 amino acids. Only in-frame clones appear in the TCRdb table, and some are missing; sequencing was by immunoSEQ multiplex PCR. In the table there are 90,000 to 100,000 clones, about 77% of which are singletons. A note on this clone: What it binds is not known.

The sample's time point: cycle 4 day 1 (C4D1), after 6 weeks of nivolumab. Every patient experienced relapse after autologous stem cell transplantation, and brentuximab vedotin exposure varied. Complete response, partial response or progressive disease was each patient's best response. The sequencing here drew on peripheral blood mononuclear cells (PBMCs), taken before the fourth cycle of nivolumab. This chain connects TRBV7-6 to TRBJ2-7, with 8 bases lining up with TRBD2. The clonotype was recovered from a human donor with classical Hodgkin lymphoma. This chain's CDR3 is CASSFSSGNYEQYF. The CDR3 DNA reads TGTGCCAGCAGCTTTAGTAGCGGGAACTACGAGCAGTACTTC.